The 18 T cell receptor beta chains reported below all come from one sample, sequenced in a study of Tregs in tolerant kidney transplant recipients. The nonmyeloablative bone marrow transplants came from related graft donors, with transient mixed chimerism. Here immunoSEQ multiplex PCR was the method, and the copy in TCRdb shows in-frame clones only, minus some. The sample lists tens of thousands of clones; approximately 87% were seen once. The sample was CD4+ T cells from blood (PBMCs), taken 6 months after the transplant. The source is a human patient who received a combined kidney and bone marrow transplant. Some T cells here may be from the graft donor.

This chain joins TRBV6-6 and TRBJ1-1, with no clear D. In germline, CDR1 is MNHNY, CDR2 SVGAGI (reference sequence). The V end was cut by 5 bases, the J end by 2 bases, with 15 bases between. The CDR3 runs 15 residues. As DNA, the CDR3 is TGTGCCAGCAGTCCCCGGGTAACGGATAACACTGAAGCTTTCTTT. It translates to CASSPRVTDNTEAFF.

This clone showed up just a few times. The chain recombines TRBV5-4 with TRBJ2-1, with a weak D call TRBD2 (5 bases). Germline V gene sequence: CDR1 SGHNT, CDR2 YYREEE (reference sequence). The CDR3 consists of 14 residues. V was cut by 0 bases and J by 4 bases, with 8 bases left in between. In nucleotides, the CDR3 is TGTGCCAGCAGCTTGGATAGCGCTTACAATGAGCAGTTCTTC. Translating it yields CASSLDSAYNEQFF.

The chain joins TRBV5-4 to TRBJ2-1; 11 bases are shared with TRBD2. CDR3 length: 16 residues. The junction had 12 bases not matched to a gene; V was cut back by 4 bases and J by 9 bases. In germline, CDR1 is SGHNT, CDR2 YYREEE (reference sequence). This CDR3 is CASSLGLAVLRGEQFF. The CDR3 DNA sequence: TGTGCCAGCAGCCTGGGACTAGCGGTCCTTCGGGGTGAGCAGTTCTTC. The variable domain in full, completed from reference TRBV5-4 and TRBJ2-1, reads ETGVTQSPTHLIKTRGQQVTLRCSSQSGHNTVSWYQQALGQGPQFIFQYYREEENGRGNFPPRFSGLQFPNYSSELNVNALELDDSALYLCASSLGLAVLRGEQFFGPGTRLTVL.

V and J are TRBV6-1 and TRBJ1-1; D not resolved. Germline lookup yields CDR1 MNHNS and CDR2 SASEGT. The CDR3 consists of 12 residues. V was pared by 5 bases and J by 2 bases, with 6 bases between. CDR3 amino acids: CASSLLNTEAFF. In nucleotides, the CDR3 is TGTGCCAGCAGTTTGTTAAACACTGAAGCTTTCTTT.

CDR3 loop: CASSLRQGQDGYTF. CDR3 sequence (DNA): TGTGCCAGCTCACTCCGACAGGGGCAGGATGGCTACACCTTC. The J gene is TRBJ1-2, the V gene TRBV18; TRBD1 agrees at 8 bases. This CDR3 has 14 amino acids. V was pared by 4 bases and J by 6 bases, with 7 bases of the junction left unmatched. Germline assignment: CDR1 KGHSH and CDR2 LQKENI.

The rearrangement links TRBV11-2 to TRBJ1-5; maybe TRBD1 (5 bases). The CDR3 sequence is 12 residues long. Germline CDR1 is SGHAT and CDR2 is FQNNGV. V was shortened by 8 bases and J by 7 bases, with 12 bases between the two germline ends. The DNA for the CDR3 is TGTGCCAGCCATCTGCGGGGGCAGCCCCAGCATTTT. Translating it yields CASHLRGQPQHF. The full variable domain, its missing parts supplied by reference TRBV11-2 and TRBJ1-5, is EAGVAQSPRYKIIEKRQSVAFWCNPISGHATLYWYQQILGQGPKLLIQFQNNGVVDDSQLPKDRFSAERLKGVDSTLKIQPAKLEDSAVYLCASHLRGQPQHFGDGTRLSIL.

The V call is TRBV6-5, the J call TRBJ2-1; D might be TRBD2 (6 bases). This CDR3 region has 12 residues. Germline CDR1 reads MNHEY; CDR2 reads SVGAGI. The V and J ends lost 6 bases and 8 bases respectively, with 11 bases between them. The CDR3 spells CASSRRRDEQFF. The CDR3 region has the DNA TGTGCCAGCAGCCGGCGGAGGGATGAGCAGTTCTTC.

The gene calls are TRBV28 and TRBJ2-3, with TRBD1 as a possible D gene (6 bases). Trimming pared 2 bases from V and 5 bases from J, leaving 14 bases between. Germline V gene sequence: CDR1 MDHEN, CDR2 SYDVKM. The CDR3 covers 15 residues. In DNA form, the CDR3 reads TGTGCCAGCAGTTTAAATAGGGGGAGACGAGATACGCAGTATTTT. It yields the protein CASSLNRGRRDTQYF.

The V call is TRBV7-2, the J call TRBJ1-2; D ambiguous. Germline lookup yields CDR1 SGHTA and CDR2 FQGNSA. The length of the CDR3 is 14 residues. Trimming pared 4 bases from V and 3 bases from J, leaving 12 bases between. The CDR3 DNA is TGTGCCAGCAGCTCCGACGGGATTCACTATGGCTACACCTTC. Amino acid sequence: CASSSDGIHYGYTF.

The rearrangement uses TRBV4-2 and TRBJ2-7, with 8 bases matching TRBD2. Trimming took 1 base from V and 9 from J; bases not matched to a gene: 11. Germline values: CDR1 LGHNA, CDR2 YNFKEQ. The CDR3 sequence is 15 residues long. The CDR3 sequence: CASSQALGLEIVQYF. The CDR3 bases are TGTGCCAGCAGCCAAGCCCTGGGACTAGAAATCGTGCAGTACTTC.

This clone was detected only once. Other DNA sequences in the same sample also yield this CDR3. The chain recombines TRBV7-6 with TRBJ1-6, with D perhaps TRBD1 (5 bases). Germline CDR1 reads SGHVS; CDR2 reads FNYEAQ. V lost 3 bases, J lost 13 bases, and 16 bases lay in between. This CDR3 region has 14 residues. The CDR3 DNA reads as TGTGCCAGCAGCTTTGACAGCTTTTCTTCCCCCCTCCACTTT. This translates into CASSFDSFSSPLHF.

V usage is TRBV5-4 and J usage is TRBJ2-3, with 12 positions matching TRBD2. The J segment lost 6 bases and the V segment lost 3 bases, leaving 8 bases of the junction unmatched. Germline CDR1 is SGHNT and CDR2 is YYREEE (reference sequence). This CDR3 has 16 residues. The CDR3 loop reads CASSSLAGGPGDTQYF. CDR3 in DNA: TGTGCCAGCAGCTCGCTAGCGGGGGGGCCTGGGGATACGCAGTATTTT.

The chain carries TRBV27 and TRBJ2-2, with TRBD2 identical over 8 bases. Germline loops: CDR1 MNHEY, CDR2 SMNVEV (reference sequence). This CDR3 spans 15 amino acids. After removal of 3 bases from V and 8 bases from J, the junction contained 8 bases not matched to a gene. CDR3 sequence: CASSFGTRSSGELFF. CDR3 sequence (DNA): TGTGCCAGCAGTTTTGGGACTAGATCCTCTGGGGAGCTGTTTTTT.

The chain combines TRBV10-3 with TRBJ2-7; 9 bases map to TRBD1. CDR1 and CDR2 from the germline V gene are ENHRY and SYGVKD. J was trimmed by 9 bases and V by 2 bases; bases with no gene match: 14. The CDR3 has 16 amino acids. The CDR3 sequence: CAISEGTGRGAIGQYF. CDR3 coding DNA: TGTGCCATCAGTGAGGGGACAGGGCGGGGAGCGATTGGGCAGTACTTC.

In the case of this clone: In the same sample, other DNA sequences code for this CDR3. The rearrangement links TRBV19 to TRBJ1-2, with 10 nucleotides matching TRBD1. Germline V gene data show CDR1 as LNHDA and CDR2 as SQIVND (reference sequence). CDR3 length equals 13 residues. J lost 4 bases, V lost 5 bases, and 1 base had no gene match. This chain's CDR3 is CASSRDRGYGYTF. CDR3 DNA: TGTGCCAGTAGTCGGGACAGGGGCTATGGCTACACCTTC.

The rearrangement joins TRBV7-3 to TRBJ2-1, with 7 nucleotides matching TRBD2. This CDR3 is 14 amino acids long. The J segment lost 10 bases and the V segment lost 5 bases, leaving 11 bases of the junction unmatched. The germline V gene has CDR1 SGHTA and CDR2 FQGTGA. CDR3 DNA sequence: TGTGCCAGCAGCCCCCGGGCGGGAGAGGGGGAGCAGTTCTTC. It specifies CASSPRAGEGEQFF.

This chain links TRBV14 with TRBJ2-3, with TRBD2 as a possible D gene (6 bases). The CDR3 runs to 15 residues. Per germline, CDR1 SGHDN and CDR2 FVKESK. The V and J ends lost 10 bases and 0 bases respectively, with 17 bases between them. CDR3 in amino acids: CATRRGFSSTDTQYF. The CDR3 DNA follows: TGTGCCACCCGCCGGGGGTTTTCTAGCACAGATACGCAGTATTTT.

This chain's CDR3 is CASSRQAASAGNTIYF. CDR3 coding DNA: TGTGCCAGCAGTCGACAGGCCGCGTCTGCGGGAAACACCATATATTTT. The rearrangement links TRBV9 to TRBJ1-3, with a tentative D call TRBD1 (6 bases). The V gene lost 5 bases and the J gene lost 4 bases, with 19 bases spanning the gap. This CDR3 region has 16 residues. The V gene's germline CDR1 is SGDLS and CDR2 YYNGEE. The full variable domain, completed using reference TRBV9 and TRBJ1-3, is DSGVTQTPKHLITATGQRVTLRCSPRSGDLSVYWYQQSLDQGLQFLIQYYNGEERAKGNILERFSAQQFPDLHSELNLSSLELGDSALYFCASSRQAASAGNTIYFGEGSWLTVV.